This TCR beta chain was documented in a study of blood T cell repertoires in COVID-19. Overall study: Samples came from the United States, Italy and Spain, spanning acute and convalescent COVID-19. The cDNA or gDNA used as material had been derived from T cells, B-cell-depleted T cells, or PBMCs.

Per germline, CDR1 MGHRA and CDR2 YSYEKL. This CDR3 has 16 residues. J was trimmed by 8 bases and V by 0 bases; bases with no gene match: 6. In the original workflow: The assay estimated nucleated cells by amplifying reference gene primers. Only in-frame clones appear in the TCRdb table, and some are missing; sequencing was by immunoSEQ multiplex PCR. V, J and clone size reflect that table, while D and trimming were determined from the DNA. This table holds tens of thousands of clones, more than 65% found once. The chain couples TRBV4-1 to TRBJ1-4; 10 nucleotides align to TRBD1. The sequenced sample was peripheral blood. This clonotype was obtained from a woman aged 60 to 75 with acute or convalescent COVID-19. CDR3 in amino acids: CASSQDPGTGVEKLFF. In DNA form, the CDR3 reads TGCGCCAGCAGCCAAGACCCAGGGACAGGGGTCGAAAAACTGTTTTTT.